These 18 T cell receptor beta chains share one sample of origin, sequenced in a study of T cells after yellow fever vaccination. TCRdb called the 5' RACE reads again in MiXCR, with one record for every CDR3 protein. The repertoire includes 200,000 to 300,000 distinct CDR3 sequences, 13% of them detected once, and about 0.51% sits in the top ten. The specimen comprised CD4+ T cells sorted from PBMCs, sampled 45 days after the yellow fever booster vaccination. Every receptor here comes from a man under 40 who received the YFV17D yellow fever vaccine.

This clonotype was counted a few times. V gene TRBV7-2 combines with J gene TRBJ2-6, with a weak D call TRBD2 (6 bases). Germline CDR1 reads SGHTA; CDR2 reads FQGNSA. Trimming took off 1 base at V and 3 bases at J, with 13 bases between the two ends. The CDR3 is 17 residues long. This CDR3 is CASSLVPGRDGANVLTF. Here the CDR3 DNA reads TGTGCCAGCAGCTTAGTCCCAGGGCGGGATGGGGCCAACGTCCTGACTTTC.

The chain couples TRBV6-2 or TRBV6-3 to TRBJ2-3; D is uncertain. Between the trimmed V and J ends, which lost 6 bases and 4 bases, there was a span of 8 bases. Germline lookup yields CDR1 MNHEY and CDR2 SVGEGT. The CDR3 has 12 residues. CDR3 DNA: TGTGCCAGCAGCTCCTGGTCAGATACGCAGTATTTT. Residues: CASSSWSDTQYF.

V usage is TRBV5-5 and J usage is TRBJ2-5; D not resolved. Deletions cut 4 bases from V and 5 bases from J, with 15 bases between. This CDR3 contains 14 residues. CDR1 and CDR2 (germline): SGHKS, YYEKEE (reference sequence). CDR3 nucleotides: TGTGCCAGCAGCACCGCCAGAGCCGGGGAGACCCAGTACTTC. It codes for CASSTARAGETQYF.

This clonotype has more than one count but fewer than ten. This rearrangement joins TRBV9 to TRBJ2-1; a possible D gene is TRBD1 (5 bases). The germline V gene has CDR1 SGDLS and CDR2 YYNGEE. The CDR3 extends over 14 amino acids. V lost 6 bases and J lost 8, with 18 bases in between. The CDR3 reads CASTRTDIRDEQFF. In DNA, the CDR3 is TGTGCCAGCACCAGGACGGACATCCGGGATGAGCAGTTCTTC.

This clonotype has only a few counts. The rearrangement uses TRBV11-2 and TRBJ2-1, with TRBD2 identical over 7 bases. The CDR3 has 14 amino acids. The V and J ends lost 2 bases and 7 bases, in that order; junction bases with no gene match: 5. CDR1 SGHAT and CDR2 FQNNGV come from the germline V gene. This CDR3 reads CASSLSGLQNEQFF. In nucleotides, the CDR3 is TGTGCCAGCAGCTTATCGGGACTACAGAATGAGCAGTTCTTC.

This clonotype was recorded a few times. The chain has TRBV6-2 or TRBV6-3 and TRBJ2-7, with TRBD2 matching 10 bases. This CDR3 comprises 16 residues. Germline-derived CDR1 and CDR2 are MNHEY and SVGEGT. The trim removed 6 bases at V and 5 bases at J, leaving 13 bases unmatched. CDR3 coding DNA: TGTGCCAGCAGGCCCACGGGGGGGACTAGCGTCCACGAGCAGTACTTC. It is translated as CASRPTGGTSVHEQYF.

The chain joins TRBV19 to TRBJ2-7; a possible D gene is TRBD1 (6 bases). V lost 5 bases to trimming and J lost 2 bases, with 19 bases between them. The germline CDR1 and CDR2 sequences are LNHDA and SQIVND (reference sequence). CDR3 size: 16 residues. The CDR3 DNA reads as TGTGCCAGTAGTTCCCCAACAGGGCAGAGGGCCTACGAGCAGTACTTC. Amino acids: CASSSPTGQRAYEQYF.

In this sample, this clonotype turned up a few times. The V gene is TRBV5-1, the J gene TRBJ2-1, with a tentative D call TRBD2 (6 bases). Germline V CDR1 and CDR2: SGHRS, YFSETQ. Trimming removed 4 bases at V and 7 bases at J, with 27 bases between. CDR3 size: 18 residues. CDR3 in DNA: TGCGCCAGCAGCGCGGTACCTCCCGGGACTTCCGCCCTGAATGAGCAGTTCTTC. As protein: CASSAVPPGTSALNEQFF. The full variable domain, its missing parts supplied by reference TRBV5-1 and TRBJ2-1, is KAGVTQTPRYLIKTRGQQVTLSCSPISGHRSVSWYQQTPGQGLQFLFEYFSETQRNKGNFPGRFSGRQFSNSRSEMNVSTLELGDSALYLCASSAVPPGTSALNEQFFGPGTRLTVL.

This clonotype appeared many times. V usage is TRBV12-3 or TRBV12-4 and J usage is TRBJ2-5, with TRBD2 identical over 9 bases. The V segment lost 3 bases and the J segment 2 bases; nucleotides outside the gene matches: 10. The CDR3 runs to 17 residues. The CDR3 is CASSLMVSSGTQETQYF. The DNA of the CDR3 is TGTGCCAGCAGTTTGATGGTCTCTAGCGGGACGCAAGAGACCCAGTACTTC.

This CDR3 reads CASSQEVYGTSGTDTQYF. In DNA form, the CDR3 reads TGCGCCAGCAGCCAAGAGGTTTATGGGACTAGCGGCACAGATACGCAGTATTTT. This chain connects TRBV4-1 to TRBJ2-3; 10 nucleotides match TRBD2. J lost 1 base, V lost 0 bases, and 7 bases had no gene match. The CDR3 is 18 residues long. CDR1 and CDR2 from the germline V gene are MGHRA and YSYEKL.

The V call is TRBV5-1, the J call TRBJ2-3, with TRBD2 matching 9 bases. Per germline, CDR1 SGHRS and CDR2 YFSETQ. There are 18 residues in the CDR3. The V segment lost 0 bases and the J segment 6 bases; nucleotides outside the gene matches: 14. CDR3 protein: CASSLGPYGGRAEDTQYF. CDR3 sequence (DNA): TGCGCCAGCAGCTTGGGGCCCTACGGCGGGAGGGCCGAGGATACGCAGTATTTT.

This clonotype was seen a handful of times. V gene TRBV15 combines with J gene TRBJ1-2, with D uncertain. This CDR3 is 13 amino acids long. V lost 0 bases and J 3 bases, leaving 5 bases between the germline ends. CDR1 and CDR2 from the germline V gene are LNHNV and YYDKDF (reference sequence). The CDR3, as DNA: TGTGCCACCAGCAGAGATCCAGACTATGGCTACACCTTC. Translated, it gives CATSRDPDYGYTF.

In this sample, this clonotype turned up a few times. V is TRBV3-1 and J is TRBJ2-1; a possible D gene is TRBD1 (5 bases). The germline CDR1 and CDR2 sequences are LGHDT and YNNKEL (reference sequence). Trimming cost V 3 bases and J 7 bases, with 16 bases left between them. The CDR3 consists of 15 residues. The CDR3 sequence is CASSHPDGRENEQFF. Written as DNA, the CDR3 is TGTGCCAGCAGCCACCCCGATGGCAGGGAAAATGAGCAGTTCTTC.

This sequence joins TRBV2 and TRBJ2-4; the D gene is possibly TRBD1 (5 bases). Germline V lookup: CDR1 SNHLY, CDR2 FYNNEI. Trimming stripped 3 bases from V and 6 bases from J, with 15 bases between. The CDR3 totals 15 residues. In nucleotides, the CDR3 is TGTGCCAGCAGTGAGGGCAGGGTATTCGTAAACATTCAGTACTTC. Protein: CASSEGRVFVNIQYF.

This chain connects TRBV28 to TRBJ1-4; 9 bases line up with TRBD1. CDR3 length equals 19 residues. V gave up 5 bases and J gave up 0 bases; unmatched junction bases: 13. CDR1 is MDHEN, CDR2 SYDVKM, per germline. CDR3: CASSPRDRVKYATNEKLFF. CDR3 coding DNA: TGTGCCAGCAGTCCTCGGGACAGGGTTAAATATGCAACTAATGAAAAACTGTTTTTT.

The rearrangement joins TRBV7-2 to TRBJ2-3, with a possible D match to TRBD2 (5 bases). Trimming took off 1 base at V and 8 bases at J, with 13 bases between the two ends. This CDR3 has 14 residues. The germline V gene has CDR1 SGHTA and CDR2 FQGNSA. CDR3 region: CASSLEGLRATQYF. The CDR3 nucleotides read TGTGCCAGCAGCTTAGAGGGTTTGCGGGCTACGCAGTATTTT.

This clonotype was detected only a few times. CDR3 sequence reads: CASSTDTGGEQYF. The DNA of the CDR3 is TGTGCCAGTAGTACGGATACCGGGGGCGAGCAGTACTTC. This sequence joins TRBV19 and TRBJ2-7; maybe TRBD2 (6 bases). Germline V gene sequence: CDR1 LNHDA, CDR2 SQIVND (reference sequence). V was pared by 4 bases and J by 6 bases, with 13 bases between. This CDR3 region has 13 residues.

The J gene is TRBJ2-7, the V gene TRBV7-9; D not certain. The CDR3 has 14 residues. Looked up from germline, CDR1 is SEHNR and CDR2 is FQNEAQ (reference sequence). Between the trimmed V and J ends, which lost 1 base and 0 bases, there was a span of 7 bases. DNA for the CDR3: TGTGCCAGCAGCTTAGGGTCCCGCTCCTACGAGCAGTACTTC. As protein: CASSLGSRSYEQYF.